This T cell receptor beta chain was retrieved from a study of blood T cell repertoires in COVID-19. Study-wide context: Some COVID-19 samples were acute and others convalescent; all came from the United States, Italy and Spain. Sample material is recorded as cDNA or gDNA derived from T cells, B-cell-depleted T cells, or PBMCs.

The CDR3 contains 14 residues. V was trimmed by 8 bases and J by 2 bases, leaving 15 bases between them. Germline loops: CDR1 SGHDN, CDR2 FVKESK. Per the original methods: Reference gene primers were amplified, and this amplification served to estimate nucleated cell counts. Only in-frame clones appear in the TCRdb table, and some are missing; sequencing was by immunoSEQ multiplex PCR. V, J and clone size are those of that table, while D and trimming were read from the DNA. Counted here are 6,000 to 7,000 clones, 80% to 90% occurring once; the ten biggest clones make up roughly a tenth. This receptor was obtained from a human donor with active COVID-19. The donor label of this sample is uncertain. The sample consisted of peripheral blood. This chain connects TRBV14 to TRBJ1-2; D gene ambiguous. The CDR3 loop is CASRPSGSNYGYTF. The DNA for the CDR3 is TGTGCCAGCCGTCCGTCGGGGAGCAACTATGGCTACACCTTC.